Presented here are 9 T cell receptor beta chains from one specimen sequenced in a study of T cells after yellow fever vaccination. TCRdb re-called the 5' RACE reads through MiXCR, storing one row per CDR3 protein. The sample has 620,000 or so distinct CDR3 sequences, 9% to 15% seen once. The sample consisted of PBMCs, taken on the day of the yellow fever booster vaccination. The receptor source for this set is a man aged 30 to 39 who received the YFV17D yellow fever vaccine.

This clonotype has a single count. As DNA, the CDR3 is TGCAGTGCTAGAGGCCAGCACAGGGGCCTTGAGGATAGCAACTACGAGCAGTACTTC. It translates to CSARGQHRGLEDSNYEQYF. The chain couples TRBV20-1 to TRBJ2-7, with TRBD1 matching 7 bases. V was clipped by 1 base and J by 3 bases; unmatched bases: 21. This CDR3 has 19 residues. In germline, CDR1 is DFQATT, CDR2 SNEGSKA (reference sequence).

CDR3 loop: CASTPTAAFNQPQHF. CDR3 nucleotide sequence: TGTGCCAGCACCCCGACAGCCGCTTTCAATCAGCCCCAGCATTTT. The chain couples TRBV6-1 to TRBJ1-5, with D maybe TRBD1 (5 bases). V lost 7 bases to trimming and J lost 3 bases, with 16 bases between them. Germline lookup yields CDR1 MNHNS and CDR2 SASEGT. The CDR3 has 15 amino acids.

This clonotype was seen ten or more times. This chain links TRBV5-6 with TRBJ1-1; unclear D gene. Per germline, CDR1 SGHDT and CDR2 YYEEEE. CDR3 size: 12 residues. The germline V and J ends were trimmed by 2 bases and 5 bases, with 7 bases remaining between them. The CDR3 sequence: CASSFVRTEAFF. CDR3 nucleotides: TGTGCCAGCAGCTTTGTAAGGACTGAAGCTTTCTTT. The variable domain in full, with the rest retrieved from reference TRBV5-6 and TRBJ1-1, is DAGVTQSPTHLIKTRGQQVTLRCSPKSGHDTVSWYQQALGQGPQFIFQYYEEEERQRGNFPDRFSGHQFPNYSSELNVNALLLGDSALYLCASSFVRTEAFFGQGTRLTVV.

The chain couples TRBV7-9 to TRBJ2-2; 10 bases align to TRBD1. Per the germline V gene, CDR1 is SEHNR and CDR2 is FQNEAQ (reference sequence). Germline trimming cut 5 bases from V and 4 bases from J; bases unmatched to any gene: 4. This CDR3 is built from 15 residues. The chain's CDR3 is CASSLWTGGTGELFF. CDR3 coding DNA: TGTGCCAGCAGCCTTTGGACAGGGGGCACCGGGGAGCTGTTTTTT.

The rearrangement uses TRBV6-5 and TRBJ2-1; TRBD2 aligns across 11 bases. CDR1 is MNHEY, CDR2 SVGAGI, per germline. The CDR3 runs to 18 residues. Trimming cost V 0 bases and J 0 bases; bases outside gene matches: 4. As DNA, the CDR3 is TGTGCCAGCAGTTACTCCCCCGGACTAGCGGGCTCCTACAATGAGCAGTTCTTC. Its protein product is CASSYSPGLAGSYNEQFF.

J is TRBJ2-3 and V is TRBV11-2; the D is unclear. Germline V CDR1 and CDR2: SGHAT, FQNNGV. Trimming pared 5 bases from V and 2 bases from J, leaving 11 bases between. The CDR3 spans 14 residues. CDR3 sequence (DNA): TGTGCCAGCAGCACTGGACCGTTCACAGATACGCAGTATTTT. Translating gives CASSTGPFTDTQYF.

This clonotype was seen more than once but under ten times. CDR3 nucleotides: TGTGCCAGCAGCACCCGGGACTCTACCACAGATACGCAGTATTTT. Its protein is CASSTRDSTTDTQYF. The V call is TRBV5-4, the J call TRBJ2-3; TRBD2 is a possible D gene (6 bases). The V gene's germline CDR1 is SGHNT and CDR2 YYREEE (reference sequence). CDR3 length: 15 residues. Trimming stripped 4 bases from V and 2 bases from J, with 14 bases between.

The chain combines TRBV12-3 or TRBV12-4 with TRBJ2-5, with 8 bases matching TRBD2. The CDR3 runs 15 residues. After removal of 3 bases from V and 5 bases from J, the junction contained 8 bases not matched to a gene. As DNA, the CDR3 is TGTGCCAGCAGTTTCAGCGGGAGACCGGCCGAGACCCAGTACTTC. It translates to CASSFSGRPAETQYF.

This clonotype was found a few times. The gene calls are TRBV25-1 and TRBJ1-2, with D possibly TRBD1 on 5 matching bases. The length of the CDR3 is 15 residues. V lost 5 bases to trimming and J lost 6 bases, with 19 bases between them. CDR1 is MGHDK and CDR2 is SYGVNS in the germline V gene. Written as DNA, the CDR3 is TGTGCCAGCAGTACCAATGCAAGGGGAACGGATGGCTACACCTTC. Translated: CASSTNARGTDGYTF.